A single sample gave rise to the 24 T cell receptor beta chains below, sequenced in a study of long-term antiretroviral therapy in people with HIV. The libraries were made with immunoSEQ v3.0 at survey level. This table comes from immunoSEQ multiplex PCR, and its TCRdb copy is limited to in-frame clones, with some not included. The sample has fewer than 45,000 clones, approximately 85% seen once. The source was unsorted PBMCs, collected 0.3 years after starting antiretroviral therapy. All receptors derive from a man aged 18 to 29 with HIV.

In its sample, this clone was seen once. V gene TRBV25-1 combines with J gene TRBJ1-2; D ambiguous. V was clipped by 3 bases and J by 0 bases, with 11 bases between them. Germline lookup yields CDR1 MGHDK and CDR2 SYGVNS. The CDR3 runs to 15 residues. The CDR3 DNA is TGTGCCAGCAGTGATCAAAGAACAGCTAACTATGGCTACACCTTC. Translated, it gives CASSDQRTANYGYTF.

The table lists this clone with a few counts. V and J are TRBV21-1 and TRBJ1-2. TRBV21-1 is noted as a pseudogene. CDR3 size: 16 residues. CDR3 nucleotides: TGTGCCAGCATCGAGATAGGGGTGAACGGGACCTACGGGGTCACCTTC. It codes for CASIEIGVNGTYGVTF.

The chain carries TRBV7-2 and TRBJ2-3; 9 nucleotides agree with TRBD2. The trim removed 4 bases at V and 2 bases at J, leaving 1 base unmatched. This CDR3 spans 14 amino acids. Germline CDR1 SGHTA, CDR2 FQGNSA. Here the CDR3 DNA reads TGTGCCAGCAGCTCGGGACTAGCCACAGATACGCAGTATTTT. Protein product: CASSSGLATDTQYF.

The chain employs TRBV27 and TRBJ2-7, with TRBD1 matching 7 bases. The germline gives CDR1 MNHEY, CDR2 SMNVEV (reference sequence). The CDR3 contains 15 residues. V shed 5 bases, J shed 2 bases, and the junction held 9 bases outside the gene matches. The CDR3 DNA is TGTGCCAGCAGTGCCCGGGGACAGACAACCTACGAGCAGTACTTC. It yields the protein CASSARGQTTYEQYF.

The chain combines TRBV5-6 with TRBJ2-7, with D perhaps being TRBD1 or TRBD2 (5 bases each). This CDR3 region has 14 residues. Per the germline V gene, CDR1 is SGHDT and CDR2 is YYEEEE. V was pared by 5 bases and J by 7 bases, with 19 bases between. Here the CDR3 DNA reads TGTGCCAGCAGGTGGGCCCGGACTTGGGGGGAGCAGTACTTC. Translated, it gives CASRWARTWGEQYF.

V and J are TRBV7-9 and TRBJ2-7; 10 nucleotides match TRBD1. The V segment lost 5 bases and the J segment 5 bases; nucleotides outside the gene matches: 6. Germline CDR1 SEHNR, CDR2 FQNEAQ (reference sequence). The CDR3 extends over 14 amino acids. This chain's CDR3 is CASSADRGGNEQYF. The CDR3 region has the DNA TGTGCCAGCAGCGCGGACAGGGGGGGGAACGAGCAGTACTTC.

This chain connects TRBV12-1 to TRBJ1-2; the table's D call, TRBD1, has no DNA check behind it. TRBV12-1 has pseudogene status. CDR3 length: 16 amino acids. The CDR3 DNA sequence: TGTGCCAGCAGCTTTGAATTTTCCGACAGGGCCGCAGGCTACACCTTC. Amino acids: CASSFEFSDRAAGYTF.

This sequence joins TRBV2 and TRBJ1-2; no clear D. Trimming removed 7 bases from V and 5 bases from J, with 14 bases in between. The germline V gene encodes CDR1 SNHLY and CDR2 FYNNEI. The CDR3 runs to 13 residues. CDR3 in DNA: TGTGCCAGCATTCATTCGGACGGTTATGGCTACACCTTC. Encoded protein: CASIHSDGYGYTF.

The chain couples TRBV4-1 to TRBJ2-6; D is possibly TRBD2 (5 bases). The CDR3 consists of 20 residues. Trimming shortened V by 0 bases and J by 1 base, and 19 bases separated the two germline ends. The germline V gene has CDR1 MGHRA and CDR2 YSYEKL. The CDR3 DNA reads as TGCGCCAGCAGCCAAGAAGGAGGAAGGGTTCCCTATTCTGGGGCCAACGTCCTGACTTTC. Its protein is CASSQEGGRVPYSGANVLTF.

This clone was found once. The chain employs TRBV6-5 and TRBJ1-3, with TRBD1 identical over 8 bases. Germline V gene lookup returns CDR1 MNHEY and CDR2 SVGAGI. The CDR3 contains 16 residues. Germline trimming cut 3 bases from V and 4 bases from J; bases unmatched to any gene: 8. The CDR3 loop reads CASSYRQGLSGNTIYF. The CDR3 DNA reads TGTGCCAGCAGTTATCGACAGGGGCTCTCAGGAAACACCATATATTTT.

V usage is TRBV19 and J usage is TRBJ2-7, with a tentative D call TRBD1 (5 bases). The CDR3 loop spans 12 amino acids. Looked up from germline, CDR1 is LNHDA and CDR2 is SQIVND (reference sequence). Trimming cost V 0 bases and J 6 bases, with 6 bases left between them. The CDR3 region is CASSIDRGEQYF. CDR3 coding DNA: TGTGCCAGTAGTATAGATAGGGGCGAGCAGTACTTC.

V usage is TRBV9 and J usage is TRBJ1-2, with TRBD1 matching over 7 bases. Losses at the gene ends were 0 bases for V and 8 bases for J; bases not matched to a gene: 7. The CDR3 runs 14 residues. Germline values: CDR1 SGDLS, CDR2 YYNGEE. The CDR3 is CASSVATQGMGYTF. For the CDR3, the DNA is TGTGCCAGCAGCGTAGCTACACAGGGGATGGGCTACACCTTC.

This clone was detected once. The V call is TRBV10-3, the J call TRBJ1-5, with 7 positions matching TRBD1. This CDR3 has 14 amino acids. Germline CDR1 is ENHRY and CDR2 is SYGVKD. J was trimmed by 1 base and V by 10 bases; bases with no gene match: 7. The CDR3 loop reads CATSTGSSNQPQHF. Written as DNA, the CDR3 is TGTGCCACCTCGACAGGGTCCAGCAATCAGCCCCAGCATTTT.

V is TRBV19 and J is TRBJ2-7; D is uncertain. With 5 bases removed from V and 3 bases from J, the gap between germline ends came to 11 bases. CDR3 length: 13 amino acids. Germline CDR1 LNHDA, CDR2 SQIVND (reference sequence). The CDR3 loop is CASSGATGYEQYF. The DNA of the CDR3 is TGTGCCAGTAGTGGTGCGACTGGCTACGAGCAGTACTTC.

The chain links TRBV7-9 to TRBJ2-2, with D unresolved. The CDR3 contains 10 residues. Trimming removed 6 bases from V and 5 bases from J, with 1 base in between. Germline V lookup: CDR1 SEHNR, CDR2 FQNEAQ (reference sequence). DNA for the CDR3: TGTGCCAGCAGTACCGGGGAGCTGTTTTTT. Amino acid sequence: CASSTGELFF. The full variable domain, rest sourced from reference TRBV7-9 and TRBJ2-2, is DTGVSQNPRHKITKRGQNVTFRCDPISEHNRLYWYRQTLGQGPEFLTYFQNEAQLEKSRLLSDRFSAERPKGSFSTLEIQRTEQGDSAMYLCASSTGELFFGEGSRLTVL.

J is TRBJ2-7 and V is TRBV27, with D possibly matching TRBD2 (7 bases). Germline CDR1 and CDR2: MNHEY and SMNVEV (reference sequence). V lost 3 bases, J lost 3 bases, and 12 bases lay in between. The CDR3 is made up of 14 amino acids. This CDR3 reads CASSFGGRNYEQYF. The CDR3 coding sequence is TGTGCCAGCAGTTTCGGGGGGCGCAACTACGAGCAGTACTTC.

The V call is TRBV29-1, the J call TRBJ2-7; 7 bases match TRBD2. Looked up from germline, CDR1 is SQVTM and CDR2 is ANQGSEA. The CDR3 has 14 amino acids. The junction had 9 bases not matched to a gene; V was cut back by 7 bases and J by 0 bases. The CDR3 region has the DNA TGCAGCGCCTTAGCGGGCCAGAGCTCCTACGAGCAGTACTTC. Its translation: CSALAGQSSYEQYF.

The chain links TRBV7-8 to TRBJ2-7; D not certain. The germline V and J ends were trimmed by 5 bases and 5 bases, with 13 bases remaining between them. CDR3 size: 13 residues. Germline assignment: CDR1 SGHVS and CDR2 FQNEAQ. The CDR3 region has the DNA TGTGCCAGCAGCCACCAAGCCGGCCACGAGCAGTACTTC. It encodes CASSHQAGHEQYF.

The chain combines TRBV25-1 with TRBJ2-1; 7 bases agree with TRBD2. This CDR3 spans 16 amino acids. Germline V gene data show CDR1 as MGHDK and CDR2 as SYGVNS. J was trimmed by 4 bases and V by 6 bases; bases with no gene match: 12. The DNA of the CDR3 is TGTGCCAGCAGCATCCTGGGGGGGGTCGGATACAATGAGCAGTTCTTC. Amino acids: CASSILGGVGYNEQFF.

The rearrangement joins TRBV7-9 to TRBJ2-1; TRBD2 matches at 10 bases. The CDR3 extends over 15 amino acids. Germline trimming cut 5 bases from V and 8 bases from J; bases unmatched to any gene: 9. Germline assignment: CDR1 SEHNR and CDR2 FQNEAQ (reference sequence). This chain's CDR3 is CASSQLSGGIDEQFF. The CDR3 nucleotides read TGTGCCAGCAGCCAGCTTAGCGGGGGGATTGATGAGCAGTTCTTC. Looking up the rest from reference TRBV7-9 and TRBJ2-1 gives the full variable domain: DTGVSQNPRHKITKRGQNVTFRCDPISEHNRLYWYRQTLGQGPEFLTYFQNEAQLEKSRLLSDRFSAERPKGSFSTLEIQRTEQGDSAMYLCASSQLSGGIDEQFFGPGTRLTVL.

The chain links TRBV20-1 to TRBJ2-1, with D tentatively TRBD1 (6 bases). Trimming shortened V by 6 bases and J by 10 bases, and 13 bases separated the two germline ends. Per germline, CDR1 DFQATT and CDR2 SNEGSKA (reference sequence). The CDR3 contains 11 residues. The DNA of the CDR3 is TGCAGTGCCCAGGGGCAAACCGAGCAGTTCTTC. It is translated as CSAQGQTEQFF.

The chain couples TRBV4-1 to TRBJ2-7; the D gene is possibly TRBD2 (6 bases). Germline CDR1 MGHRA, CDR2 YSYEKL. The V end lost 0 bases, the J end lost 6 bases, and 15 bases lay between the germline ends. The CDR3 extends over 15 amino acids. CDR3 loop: CASSQERSGGSEQYF. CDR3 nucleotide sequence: TGCGCCAGCAGCCAAGAAAGATCTGGGGGGAGCGAGCAGTACTTC.

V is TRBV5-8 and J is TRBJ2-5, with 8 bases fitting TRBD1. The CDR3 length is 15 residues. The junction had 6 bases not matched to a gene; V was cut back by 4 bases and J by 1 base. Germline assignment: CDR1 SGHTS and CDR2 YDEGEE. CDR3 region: CASSRPGQGQETQYF. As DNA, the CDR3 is TGTGCCAGCAGCCGACCCGGACAGGGCCAAGAGACCCAGTACTTC. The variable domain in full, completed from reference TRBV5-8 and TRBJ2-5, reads EAGVTQSPTHLIKTRGQQATLRCSPISGHTSVYWYQQALGLGLQFLLWYDEGEERNRGNFPPRFSGRQFPNYSSELNVNALELEDSALYLCASSRPGQGQETQYFGPGTRLLVL.

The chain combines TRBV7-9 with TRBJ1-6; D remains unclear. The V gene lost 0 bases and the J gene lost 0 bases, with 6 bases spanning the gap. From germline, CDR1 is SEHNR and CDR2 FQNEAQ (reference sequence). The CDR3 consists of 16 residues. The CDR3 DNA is TGTGCCAGCAGCTTAGCCGGGAACTCCTATAATTCACCCCTCCACTTT. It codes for CASSLAGNSYNSPLHF.